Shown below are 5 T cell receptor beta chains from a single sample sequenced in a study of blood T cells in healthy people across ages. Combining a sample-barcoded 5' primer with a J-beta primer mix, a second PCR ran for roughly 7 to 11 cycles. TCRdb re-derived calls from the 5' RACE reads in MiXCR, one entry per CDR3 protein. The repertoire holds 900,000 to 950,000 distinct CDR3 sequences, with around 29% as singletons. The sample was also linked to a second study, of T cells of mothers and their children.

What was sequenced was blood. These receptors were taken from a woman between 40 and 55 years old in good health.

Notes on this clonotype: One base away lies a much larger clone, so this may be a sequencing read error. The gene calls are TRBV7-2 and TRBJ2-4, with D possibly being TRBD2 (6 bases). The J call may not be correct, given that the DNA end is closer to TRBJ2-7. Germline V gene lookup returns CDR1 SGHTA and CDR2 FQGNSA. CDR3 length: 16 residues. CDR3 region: CASSTGPSPGGYEQYF. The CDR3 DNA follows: TGTGCCAGCAGCACCGGTCCTTCCCCTGGGGGGTACGAGCAGTACTTC.

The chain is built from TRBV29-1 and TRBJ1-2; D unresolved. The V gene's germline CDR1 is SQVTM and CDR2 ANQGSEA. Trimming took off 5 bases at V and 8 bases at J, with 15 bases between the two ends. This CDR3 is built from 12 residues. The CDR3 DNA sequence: TGCAGCGTTCCGGACGGCCCTCCGGGCTACACCTTC. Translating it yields CSVPDGPPGYTF.

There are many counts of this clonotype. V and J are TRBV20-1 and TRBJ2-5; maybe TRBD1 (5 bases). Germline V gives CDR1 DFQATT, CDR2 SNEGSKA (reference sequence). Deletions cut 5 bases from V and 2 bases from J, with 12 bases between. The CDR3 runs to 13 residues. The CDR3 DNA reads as TGCAGTGCTCCTTCTAGGGGTCAAGAGACCCAGTACTTC. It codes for CSAPSRGQETQYF.

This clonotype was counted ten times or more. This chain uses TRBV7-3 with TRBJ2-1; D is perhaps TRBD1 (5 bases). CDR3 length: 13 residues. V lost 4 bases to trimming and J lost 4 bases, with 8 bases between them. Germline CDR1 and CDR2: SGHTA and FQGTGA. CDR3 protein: CASSSDRYNEQFF. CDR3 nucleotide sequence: TGTGCCAGCAGCTCAGACAGATACAATGAGCAGTTCTTC.

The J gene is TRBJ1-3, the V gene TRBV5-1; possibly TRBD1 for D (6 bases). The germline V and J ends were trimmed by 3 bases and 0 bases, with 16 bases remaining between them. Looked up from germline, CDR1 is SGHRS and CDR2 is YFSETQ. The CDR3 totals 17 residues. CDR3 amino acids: CASSYSVGASSGNTIYF. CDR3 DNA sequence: TGCGCCAGCAGCTACTCCGTGGGGGCGAGCTCTGGAAACACCATATATTTT.